This TCR beta chain was documented in a study of Graves' ophthalmopathy and Graves' hyperthyroidism. General study findings and limits: A 13-signature model separated ophthalmopathy from stable hyperthyroidism, reaching roughly 85% sensitivity and around 83% specificity cross-validated.

Trimming took off 1 base at V and 7 bases at J, with 13 bases between the two ends. Germline V gene lookup returns CDR1 SGHDN and CDR2 FVKESK. The CDR3 sequence is 15 residues long. On this clonotype: Its antigen is not identified.

Over 18 months of follow-up, stable hyperthyroidism required that no ophthalmopathy appear. Exclusion criteria comprised other autoimmune diseases, uncontrolled infections, pregnancy or lactation in patients. Physicians reached a diagnosis by relying on clinical symptoms, serum thyroxine, TRAb, thyroid ultrasound and orbital computed tomography. RNA transcripts yielded amplified TCR beta CDR3 regions. HTBI primers were employed in first-round RT-PCR, then a second-round multiplex PCR followed. Each CDR3 protein is one row after TCRdb ran MiXCR on the multiplex PCR reads. The table records fewer than 650,000 distinct CDR3 sequences, over 20% of them present only once.

V gene TRBV14 combines with J gene TRBJ2-2; tentatively, D is TRBD1 or TRBD2 (5 bases each). The sequence came from a woman between 18 and 29 years old with stable Graves' hyperthyroidism. Some clones in this sample may be carry-over from other donors' samples. Sequencing was done on a sample of peripheral blood. This chain's CDR3 is CASSQAQGPIGELFF. The CDR3 DNA reads as TGTGCCAGCAGCCAAGCCCAGGGACCCATCGGGGAGCTGTTTTTT.